This T cell receptor (beta chain) was observed in a study of cytomegalovirus exposure and HLA in healthy donors. The PCR employed 60 Vbeta primers together with 13 Jbeta primers. The assay was immunoSEQ multiplex PCR, and TCRdb's table has in-frame clones only and misses some. The data hold roughly 120,000 clones, with around 60% observed a single time. This clone was observed a few times. Its antigen is unknown. The ends lost 6 bases at V and 5 bases at J; junction bases unmatched: 16. The CDR3 runs to 16 residues. From germline, CDR1 is SNHLY and CDR2 FYNNEI. Overall study results and limits: The majority of CMV-associated TCR beta chains were reported as apparently HLA-restricted in a later analysis. Reports showed the classifier diagnosing cytomegalovirus status with high specificity and sensitivity.

This chain connects TRBV2 to TRBJ2-7; 7 bases agree with TRBD1. Source material: PBMCs. This clonotype originated in a woman aged 40 to 50 in good health and CMV-seropositive. CDR3 amino acids: CASSLEGSQGVDEQYF. CDR3 coding DNA: TGTGCCAGCAGCCTGGAAGGATCCCAGGGGGTGGACGAGCAGTACTTC.